This T cell receptor (beta chain) came from a study of T-cell memory formation after mild COVID-19. Study details: TCR clusters showed largely donor specificity. The study, taken as a whole, reports: Some clones that responded turned up in pre-infection memory, which suggests that cross-reactive memory joined in.

From 5'RACE with constant-segment primers came TCR alpha and TCR beta cDNA libraries that carried sample barcodes and UMIs. One entry per CDR3 protein, called by TCRdb with MiXCR from the 5' RACE reads. The sample records 150,000 to 200,000 distinct CDR3 sequences, around 30% being singletons. The CDR3 runs to 12 residues. V shed 4 bases and J shed 8 bases, with 11 bases lying between them. Germline CDR1 reads MNHEY; CDR2 reads SVGEGT. As concerns this clonotype: Antigen specificity is unknown.

This clonotype was sampled from an adult woman who had mild COVID-19 (a few samples of this study predate the infection). Cell type and time point are not known. Input material: PBMCs or a T cell subset sorted from them (not recorded which). The V and J genes are TRBV6-2 or TRBV6-3 and TRBJ1-2; the D is unclear. CDR3 nucleotide sequence: TGTGCCAGCAGTTTCCGGAGAATGGGCTACACCTTC. Its protein product is CASSFRRMGYTF.